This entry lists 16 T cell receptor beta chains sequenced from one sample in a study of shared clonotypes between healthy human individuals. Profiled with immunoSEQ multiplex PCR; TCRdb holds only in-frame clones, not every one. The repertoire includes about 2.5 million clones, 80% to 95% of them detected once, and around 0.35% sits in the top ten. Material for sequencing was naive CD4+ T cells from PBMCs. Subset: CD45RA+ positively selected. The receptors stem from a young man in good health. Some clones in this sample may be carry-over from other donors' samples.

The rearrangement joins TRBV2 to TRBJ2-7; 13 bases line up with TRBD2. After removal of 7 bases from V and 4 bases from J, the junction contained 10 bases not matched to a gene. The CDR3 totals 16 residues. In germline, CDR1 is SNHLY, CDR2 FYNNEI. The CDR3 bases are TGTGCCAGCACCCCTTCAAGACTAGCGGGAGGTTACGAGCAGTACTTC. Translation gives CASTPSRLAGGYEQYF.

CDR3 residues: CASSQELRGLYNEQFF. CDR3 DNA sequence: TGTGCCAGCAGCCAGGAACTAAGGGGCCTTTACAATGAGCAGTTCTTC. The chain couples TRBV14 to TRBJ2-1; D might be TRBD1 (5 bases). Germline V gene lookup returns CDR1 SGHDN and CDR2 FVKESK. This CDR3 is built from 16 residues. V lost 3 bases and J lost 4, with 16 bases in between.

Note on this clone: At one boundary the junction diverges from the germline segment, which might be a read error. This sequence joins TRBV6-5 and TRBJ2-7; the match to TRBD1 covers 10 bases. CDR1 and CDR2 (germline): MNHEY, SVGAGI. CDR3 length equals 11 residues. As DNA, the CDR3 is TGTGCCAGCGGGGACAGGGGCGAGGAGTGTTTC. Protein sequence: CASGDRGEECF.

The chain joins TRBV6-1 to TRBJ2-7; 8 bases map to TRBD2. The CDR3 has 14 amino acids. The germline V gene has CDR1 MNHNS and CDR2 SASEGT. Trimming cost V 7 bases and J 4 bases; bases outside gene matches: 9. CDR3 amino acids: CASNPGGVGYEQYF. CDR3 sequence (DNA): TGTGCCAGCAACCCGGGGGGGGTCGGGTACGAGCAGTACTTC.

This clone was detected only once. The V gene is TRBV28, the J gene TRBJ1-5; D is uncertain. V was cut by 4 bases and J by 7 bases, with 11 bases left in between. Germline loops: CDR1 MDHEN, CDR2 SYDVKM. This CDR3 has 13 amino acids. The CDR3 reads CASSSPLGQPQHF. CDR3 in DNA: TGTGCCAGCAGTTCCCCCCTCGGCCAGCCCCAGCATTTT.

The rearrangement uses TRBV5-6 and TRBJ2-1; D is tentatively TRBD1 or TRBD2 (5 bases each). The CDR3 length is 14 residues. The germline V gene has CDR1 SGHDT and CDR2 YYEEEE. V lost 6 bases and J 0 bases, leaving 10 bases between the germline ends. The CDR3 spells CASTERGSYNEQFF. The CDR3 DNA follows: TGTGCCAGCACCGAGAGGGGCTCCTACAATGAGCAGTTCTTC. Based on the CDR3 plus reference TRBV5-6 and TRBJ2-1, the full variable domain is DAGVTQSPTHLIKTRGQQVTLRCSPKSGHDTVSWYQQALGQGPQFIFQYYEEEERQRGNFPDRFSGHQFPNYSSELNVNALLLGDSALYLCASTERGSYNEQFFGPGTRLTVL.

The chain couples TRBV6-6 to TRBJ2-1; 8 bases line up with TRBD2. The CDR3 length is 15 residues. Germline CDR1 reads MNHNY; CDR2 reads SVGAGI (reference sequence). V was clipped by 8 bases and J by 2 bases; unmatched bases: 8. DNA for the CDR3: TGTGCCAGCCAGGAGGAGGGACTAGCCTACAATGAGCAGTTCTTC. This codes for CASQEEGLAYNEQFF.

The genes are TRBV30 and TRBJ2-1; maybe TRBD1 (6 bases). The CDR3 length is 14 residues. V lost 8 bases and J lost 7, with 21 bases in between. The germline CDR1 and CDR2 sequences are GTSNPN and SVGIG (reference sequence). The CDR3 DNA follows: TGTGCCACAACAGGGCGGAGGTCCGCAAATGAGCAGTTCTTC. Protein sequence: CATTGRRSANEQFF.

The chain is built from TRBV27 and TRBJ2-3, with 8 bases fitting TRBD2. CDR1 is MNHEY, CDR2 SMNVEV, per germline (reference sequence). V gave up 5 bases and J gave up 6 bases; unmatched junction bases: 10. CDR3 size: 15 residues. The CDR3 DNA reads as TGTGCCAGCAGTCAACCGGGACTAGTTGACGATACGCAGTATTTT. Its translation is CASSQPGLVDDTQYF.

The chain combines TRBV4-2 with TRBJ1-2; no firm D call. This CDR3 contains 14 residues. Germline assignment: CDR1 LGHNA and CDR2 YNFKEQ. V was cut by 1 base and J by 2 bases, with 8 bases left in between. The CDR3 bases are TGTGCCAGCAGCCAAGTGGGAGCCAACTATGGCTACACCTTC. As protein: CASSQVGANYGYTF.

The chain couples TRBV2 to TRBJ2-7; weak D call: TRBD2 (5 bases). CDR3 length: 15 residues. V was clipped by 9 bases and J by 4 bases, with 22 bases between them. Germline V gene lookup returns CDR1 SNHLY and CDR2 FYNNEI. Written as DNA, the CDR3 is TGTGCCAGTATTTCTGCGACGGGGAGTAGGTACGAGCAGTACTTC. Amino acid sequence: CASISATGSRYEQYF.

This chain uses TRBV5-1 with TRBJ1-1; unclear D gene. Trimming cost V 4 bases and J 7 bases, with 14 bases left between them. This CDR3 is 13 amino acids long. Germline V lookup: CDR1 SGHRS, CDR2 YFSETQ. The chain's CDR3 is CASSIREGIEAFF. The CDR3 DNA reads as TGCGCCAGCAGCATTAGGGAAGGGATTGAAGCTTTCTTT.

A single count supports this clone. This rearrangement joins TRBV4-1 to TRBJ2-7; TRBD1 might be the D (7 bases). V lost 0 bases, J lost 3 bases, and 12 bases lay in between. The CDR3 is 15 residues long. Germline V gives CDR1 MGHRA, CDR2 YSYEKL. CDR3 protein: CASSQDRGDVYEQYF. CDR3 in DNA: TGCGCCAGCAGCCAAGACAGGGGGGACGTCTACGAGCAGTACTTC.

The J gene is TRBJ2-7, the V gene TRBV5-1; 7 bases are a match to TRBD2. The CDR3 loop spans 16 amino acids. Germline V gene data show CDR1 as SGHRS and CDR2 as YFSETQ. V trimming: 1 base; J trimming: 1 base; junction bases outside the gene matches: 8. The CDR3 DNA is TGCGCCAGCAGCTTGCAACGGGAGGCCGCTTCCTACGAGCAGTACTTC. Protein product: CASSLQREAASYEQYF.

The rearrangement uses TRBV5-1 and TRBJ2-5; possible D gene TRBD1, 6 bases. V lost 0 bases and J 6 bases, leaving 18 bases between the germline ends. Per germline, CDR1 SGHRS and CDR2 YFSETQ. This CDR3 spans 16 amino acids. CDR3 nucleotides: TGCGCCAGCAGCTTGGGGTCTGGGGGCGTTGGCAAGACCCAGTACTTC. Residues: CASSLGSGGVGKTQYF.

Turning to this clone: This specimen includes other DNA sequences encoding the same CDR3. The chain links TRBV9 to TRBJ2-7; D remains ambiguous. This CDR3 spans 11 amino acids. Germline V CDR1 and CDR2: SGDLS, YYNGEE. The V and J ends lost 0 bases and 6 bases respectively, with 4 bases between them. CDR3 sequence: CASSVGGEQYF. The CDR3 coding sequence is TGTGCCAGCAGCGTAGGCGGCGAGCAGTACTTC. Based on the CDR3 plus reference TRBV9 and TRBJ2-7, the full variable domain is DSGVTQTPKHLITATGQRVTLRCSPRSGDLSVYWYQQSLDQGLQFLIQYYNGEERAKGNILERFSAQQFPDLHSELNLSSLELGDSALYFCASSVGGEQYFGPGTRLTVT.